The 14 T cell receptor beta chains below all came from one sample that was sequenced in a study of T cells after yellow fever vaccination (dated by TCRdb to 2018 to 2020). Library method: 5' RACE. The sequencer listed for this sample is Illumina HiSeq 2500. Through fastp at Q25 and MiXCR, TCRdb rebuilt clones from the public reads, retaining in-frame beta chains. All rows with the same CDR3 protein become a single entry with the most common DNA and genes. Recorded for this sample are 200,000 to 300,000 distinct CDR3 sequences; approximately 13% of them occurred a single time. The top ten hold about 0.51% of the sample. The treatment or condition label, as the study defines it: live attenuated yellow fever vaccine strain. Sample: CD4+ T cells sorted from PBMCs, taken 45 days after the yellow fever booster vaccination. Receptor source: a man aged 25 to 40 who received the YFV17D yellow fever vaccine.

There are a few counts of this clonotype. The chain employs TRBV6-5 and TRBJ2-7; D is undetermined. Germline lookup yields CDR1 MNHEY and CDR2 SVGAGI. The V gene lost 2 bases and the J gene lost 3 bases, with 14 bases spanning the gap. This CDR3 has 15 amino acids. The CDR3 spells CASSYQDSTSYEQYF. CDR3 sequence (DNA): TGTGCCAGCAGTTACCAGGATTCGACAAGCTACGAGCAGTACTTC.

This clonotype was found a few times. V is TRBV7-8 and J is TRBJ2-1; D unresolved. Germline V lookup: CDR1 SGHVS, CDR2 FQNEAQ. Trimming removed 8 bases at V and 7 bases at J, with 9 bases between. This CDR3 region has 11 residues. The CDR3 DNA reads as TGTGCCAGCTTCCTTGGGAATGAGCAGTTCTTC. Translated, it gives CASFLGNEQFF.

This clonotype was seen a handful of times. V is TRBV11-3 and J is TRBJ1-5, with D perhaps matching TRBD1 (5 bases). The CDR3 runs 17 residues. Germline assignment: CDR1 SGHNT and CDR2 YENEEA. Trimming shortened V by 1 base and J by 4 bases, and 17 bases separated the two germline ends. CDR3 region: CASSLGGRRDLNQPQHF. The CDR3 DNA sequence: TGTGCCAGCAGCTTAGGGGGACGGAGGGATTTAAATCAGCCCCAGCATTTT.

The chain carries TRBV20-1 and TRBJ1-4, with TRBD1 as a possible D gene (5 bases). CDR1 is DFQATT, CDR2 SNEGSKA, per germline (reference sequence). V was trimmed by 5 bases and J by 8 bases, leaving 15 bases between them. The CDR3 has 13 amino acids. The CDR3 loop is CSASARGGEKLFF. The CDR3, as DNA: TGCAGTGCTTCGGCTAGGGGCGGAGAAAAACTGTTTTTT.

The CDR3 protein is CASSASSSGSTDTQYF. DNA for the CDR3: TGTGCCAGCAGCGCATCGTCTAGCGGTAGCACAGATACGCAGTATTTT. This chain connects TRBV7-2 to TRBJ2-3; 7 bases agree with TRBD2. Germline trimming cut 5 bases from V and 0 bases from J; bases unmatched to any gene: 8. In germline, CDR1 is SGHTA, CDR2 FQGNSA. This CDR3 contains 16 residues. The full variable domain, completed using reference TRBV7-2 and TRBJ2-3, is GAGVSQSPSNKVTEKGKDVELRCDPISGHTALYWYRQSLGQGLEFLIYFQGNSAPDKSGLPSDRFSAERTGGSVSTLTIQRTQQEDSAVYLCASSASSSGSTDTQYFGPGTRLTVL.

This chain joins TRBV5-5 and TRBJ2-1, with TRBD1 matching over 9 bases. V shed 2 bases and J 7 bases; nucleotides not matched to a gene: 13. Per germline, CDR1 SGHKS and CDR2 YYEKEE (reference sequence). This CDR3 is built from 17 residues. The CDR3 sequence is CASSFRAPGQGGNEQFF. In DNA form, the CDR3 reads TGTGCCAGCAGCTTTCGGGCCCCGGGACAGGGAGGTAATGAGCAGTTCTTC.

V usage is TRBV20-1 and J usage is TRBJ2-7; 14 nucleotides agree with TRBD2. Germline V gene data show CDR1 as DFQATT and CDR2 as SNEGSKA (reference sequence). The CDR3 runs to 14 residues. V trimming: 5 bases; J trimming: 6 bases; junction bases outside the gene matches: 6. This chain's CDR3 is CSARLAGGFREQYF. DNA for the CDR3: TGCAGTGCTCGACTAGCGGGAGGGTTCCGCGAGCAGTACTTC.

This clonotype appeared a few times. The rearrangement uses TRBV5-1 and TRBJ2-1, with D unresolved. The CDR3 is made up of 13 amino acids. Germline lookup yields CDR1 SGHRS and CDR2 YFSETQ. Trimming took off 2 bases at V and 6 bases at J, with 9 bases between the two ends. This CDR3 reads CASSFGWVNEQFF. The CDR3 bases are TGCGCCAGCAGCTTTGGATGGGTCAATGAGCAGTTCTTC. Together with reference TRBV5-1 and TRBJ2-1, the CDR3 gives the full variable domain: KAGVTQTPRYLIKTRGQQVTLSCSPISGHRSVSWYQQTPGQGLQFLFEYFSETQRNKGNFPGRFSGRQFSNSRSEMNVSTLELGDSALYLCASSFGWVNEQFFGPGTRLTVL.

This clonotype came up a few times. The gene calls are TRBV4-3 and TRBJ2-1, with 8 bases aligning to TRBD2. Germline V lookup: CDR1 LGHNA, CDR2 YSLEER. The CDR3 length is 16 residues. J gave up 7 bases and V 4 bases, and 12 bases lay outside the gene matches. The CDR3 region is CASSRIGGAGRNEQFF. The CDR3 DNA reads as TGCGCCAGCAGCCGGATCGGGGGGGCGGGAAGGAATGAGCAGTTCTTC.

This clonotype was seen a handful of times. The V gene is TRBV7-9, the J gene TRBJ1-3, with D uncertain. Trimming shortened V by 5 bases and J by 8 bases, and 10 bases separated the two germline ends. The CDR3 has 12 residues. The germline V gene has CDR1 SEHNR and CDR2 FQNEAQ (reference sequence). DNA of the CDR3: TGTGCCAGCAGCCGTATGGGTGACACCATATATTTT. Translation gives CASSRMGDTIYF. Drawing the rest from reference TRBV7-9 and TRBJ1-3, the complete variable domain is DTGVSQNPRHKITKRGQNVTFRCDPISEHNRLYWYRQTLGQGPEFLTYFQNEAQLEKSRLLSDRFSAERPKGSFSTLEIQRTEQGDSAMYLCASSRMGDTIYFGEGSWLTVV.

This clonotype showed up just a few times. V and J are TRBV6-1 and TRBJ1-5, with D unclear. Germline values: CDR1 MNHNS, CDR2 SASEGT. Trimming took off 6 bases at V and 7 bases at J, with 13 bases between the two ends. CDR3 length equals 13 residues. The CDR3 region has the DNA TGTGCCAGCAGCCCAGGACCAAGGCAGCCCCAGCATTTT. This gives the protein CASSPGPRQPQHF.

In this sample, this clonotype turned up a few times. The chain carries TRBV14 and TRBJ2-2; weak D call: TRBD2 (5 bases). This CDR3 has 13 amino acids. Trimming pared 8 bases from V and 6 bases from J, leaving 13 bases between. The germline V gene encodes CDR1 SGHDN and CDR2 FVKESK. The CDR3 DNA reads TGTGCCAGCCGGTCCTCGAGGGCCGGGGAGCTGTTTTTT. Residues: CASRSSRAGELFF.

This chain joins TRBV14 and TRBJ1-1, with unresolved D. CDR3 length equals 14 residues. V lost 1 base and J lost 4, with 10 bases in between. Germline V gene lookup returns CDR1 SGHDN and CDR2 FVKESK. In nucleotides, the CDR3 is TGTGCCAGCAGCCAAGTGGTGGTGGGCACTGAAGCTTTCTTT. Residues: CASSQVVVGTEAFF.

J is TRBJ1-1 and V is TRBV14; a possible D gene is TRBD1 (6 bases). Deletions cut 4 bases from V and 7 bases from J, with 16 bases between. Germline V gives CDR1 SGHDN, CDR2 FVKESK. This CDR3 has 14 amino acids. CDR3 in DNA: TGTGCCAGCAGCCCAGGGGCGCGAATCGTTGAAGCTTTCTTT. This translates into CASSPGARIVEAFF.